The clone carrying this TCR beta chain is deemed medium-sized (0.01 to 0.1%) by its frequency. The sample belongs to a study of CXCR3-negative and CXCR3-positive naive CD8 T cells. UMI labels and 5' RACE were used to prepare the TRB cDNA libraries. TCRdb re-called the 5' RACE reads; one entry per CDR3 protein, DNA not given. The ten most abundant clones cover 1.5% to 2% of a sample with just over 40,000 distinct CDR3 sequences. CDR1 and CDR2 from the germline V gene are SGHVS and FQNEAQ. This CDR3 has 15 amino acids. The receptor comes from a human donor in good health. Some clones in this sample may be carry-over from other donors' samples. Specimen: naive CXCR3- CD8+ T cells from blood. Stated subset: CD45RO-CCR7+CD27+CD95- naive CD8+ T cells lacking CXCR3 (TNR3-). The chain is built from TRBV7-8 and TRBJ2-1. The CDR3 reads CASSLALSSYNEQFF.